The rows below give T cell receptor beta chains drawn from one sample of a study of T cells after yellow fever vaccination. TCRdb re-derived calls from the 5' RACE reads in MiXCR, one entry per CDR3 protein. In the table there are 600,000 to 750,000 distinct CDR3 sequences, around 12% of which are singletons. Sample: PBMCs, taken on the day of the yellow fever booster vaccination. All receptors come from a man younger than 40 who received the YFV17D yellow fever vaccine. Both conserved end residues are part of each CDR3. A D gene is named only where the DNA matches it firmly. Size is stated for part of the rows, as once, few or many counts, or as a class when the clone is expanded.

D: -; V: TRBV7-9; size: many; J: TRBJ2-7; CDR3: CASSGRSYEQYF; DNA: TGTGCCAGCAGCGGAAGGTCCTACGAGCAGTACTTC
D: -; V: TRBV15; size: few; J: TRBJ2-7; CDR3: CATRQASSSQQYF; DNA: TGTGCCACCCGACAGGCTTCCAGTTCCCAGCAGTACTTC
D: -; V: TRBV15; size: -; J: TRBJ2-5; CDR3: CATSRTPGTQETQYF; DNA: TGTGCCACCAGCAGGACCCCCGGGACTCAAGAGACCCAGTACTTC
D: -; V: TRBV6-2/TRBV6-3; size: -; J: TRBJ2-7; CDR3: CASTGPPGGEQYF; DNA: TGTGCCAGCACGGGCCCCCCTGGGGGCGAGCAGTACTTC
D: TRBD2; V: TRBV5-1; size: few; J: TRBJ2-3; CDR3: CASSKLAASTDTQYF; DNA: TGCGCCAGCAGCAAGCTAGCGGCTAGCACAGATACGCAGTATTTT
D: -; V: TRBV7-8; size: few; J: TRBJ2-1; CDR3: CASSLGAGYNNEQFF; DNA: TGTGCCAGCAGCTTAGGGGCGGGTTATAACAATGAGCAGTTCTTC
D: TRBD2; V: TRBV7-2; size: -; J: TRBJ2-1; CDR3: CASSLAGGTSGSYNEQFF; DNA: TGTGCCAGCAGCTTAGCAGGAGGGACTAGCGGGAGCTACAATGAGCAGTTCTTC
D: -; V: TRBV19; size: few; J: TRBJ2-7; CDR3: CASSTGFSYEQYF; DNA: TGTGCCAGTAGCACAGGATTCTCCTACGAGCAGTACTTC
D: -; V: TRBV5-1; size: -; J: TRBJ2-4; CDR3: CASSLAGGEGNIQYF; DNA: TGCGCCAGCAGCTTGGCCGGTGGGGAAGGGAACATTCAGTACTTC
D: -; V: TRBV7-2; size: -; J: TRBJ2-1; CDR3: CASTDTNEQFF; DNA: TGTGCCAGCACGGACACGAATGAGCAGTTCTTC
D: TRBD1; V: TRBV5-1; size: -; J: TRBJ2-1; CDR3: CASSPRDRHNEQFF; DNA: TGCGCCAGCAGCCCCCGGGACAGGCACAATGAGCAGTTCTTC
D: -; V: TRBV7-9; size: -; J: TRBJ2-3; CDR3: CASSDRNTDTQYF; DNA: TGTGCCAGCAGCGACAGAAACACAGATACGCAGTATTTT
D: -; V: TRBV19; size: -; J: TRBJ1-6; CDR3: CASSIATTSHSPLHF; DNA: TGTGCCAGTAGTATAGCGACAACGTCACATTCACCCCTCCACTTT
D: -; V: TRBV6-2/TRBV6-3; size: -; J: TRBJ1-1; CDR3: CASSYSSSEAFF; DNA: TGTGCCAGCAGTTACTCGAGCAGTGAAGCTTTCTTT
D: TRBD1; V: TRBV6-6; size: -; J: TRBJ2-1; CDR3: CAGGTGFNNEQFF; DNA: TGTGCCGGCGGGACAGGGTTTAACAATGAGCAGTTCTTC
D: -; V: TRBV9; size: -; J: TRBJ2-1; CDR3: CASSAGAGMPSSYNEQFF; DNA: TGTGCCAGCAGCGCAGGAGCGGGTATGCCAAGCTCCTACAATGAGCAGTTCTTC
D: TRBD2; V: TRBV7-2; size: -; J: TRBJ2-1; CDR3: CASSLRSGKTYNEQFF; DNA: TGTGCCAGCAGCCTGCGTAGCGGGAAGACCTACAATGAGCAGTTCTTC
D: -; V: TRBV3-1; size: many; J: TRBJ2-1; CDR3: CASSQVGTGYNEQFF; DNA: TGTGCCAGCAGCCAAGTAGGGACGGGTTACAATGAGCAGTTCTTC
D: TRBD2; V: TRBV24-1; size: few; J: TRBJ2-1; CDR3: CATSEGRERWGEQFF; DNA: TGTGCCACCAGTGAAGGGCGGGAGAGGTGGGGTGAGCAGTTCTTC
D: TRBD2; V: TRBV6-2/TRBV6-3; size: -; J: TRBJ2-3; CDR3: CATIWAGGRPDTQYF; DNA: TGTGCCACCATTTGGGCGGGAGGGCGTCCAGATACGCAGTATTTT
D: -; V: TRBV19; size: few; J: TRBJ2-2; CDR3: CASKGSRQRLAGELFF; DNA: TGTGCCAGTAAGGGCTCCCGACAGCGGCTAGCCGGGGAGCTGTTTTTT
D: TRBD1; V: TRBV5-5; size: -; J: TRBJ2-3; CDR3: CASSSGQVSTDTQYF; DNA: TGTGCCAGCAGCTCAGGACAGGTCAGCACAGATACGCAGTATTTT